The rows below give T cell receptor beta chains drawn from one sample of a study of T cells in localized non-small cell lung cancer. Sequenced by immunoSEQ multiplex PCR; TCRdb stores in-frame clones only, minus some. The table shows 1,500 to 2,000 clones, with 28% occurring only once. This specimen was normal lung tissue next to the tumor, taken before any cancer treatment. These receptors all come from a male donor aged 60 or over with stage I squamous cell lung carcinoma. The CDR3 runs from the conserved cysteine through the conserved F or W. The order of the fields is CDR3 protein, V gene, D gene, CDR3 length. A D gene is named only where the DNA matches it firmly.

CDR3aa: CAKDRSAAKNIQYF
v_gene: TRBV10-2
d_gene: .
len: 14

CDR3aa: CASSLSLDEYTIYF
v_gene: TRBV11-3
d_gene: .
len: 14

CDR3aa: CASSVSGQNYGYTF
v_gene: TRBV19
d_gene: TRBD1
len: 14

CDR3aa: CASSLDAAASSTDTQYF
v_gene: TRBV11-3
d_gene: .
len: 17

CDR3aa: CASSYANTEAFF
v_gene: TRBV6-8
d_gene: .
len: 12

CDR3aa: CASSASGSSYNEQFF
v_gene: TRBV9
d_gene: TRBD2
len: 15

CDR3aa: CASSRGPDTEAFF
v_gene: TRBV6-8
d_gene: .
len: 13

CDR3aa: CASSVDQGTDTQYF
v_gene: TRBV9
d_gene: .
len: 14

CDR3aa: CAWSVGGSEPPQHF
v_gene: TRBV30
d_gene: .
len: 14

CDR3aa: CASSVGSRNTEAFF
v_gene: TRBV9
d_gene: .
len: 14

CDR3aa: CASARPNPGEKLFF
v_gene: TRBV28
d_gene: .
len: 14

CDR3aa: CASSLQGVEELFF
v_gene: TRBV6-8
d_gene: .
len: 13

CDR3aa: CASSFRSEAFF
v_gene: TRBV6-9
d_gene: .
len: 11

CDR3aa: CASSLTNNPNYGYTF
v_gene: TRBV11-3
d_gene: .
len: 15

CDR3aa: CASSSRGGKTYEQYF
v_gene: TRBV11-3
d_gene: .
len: 15

CDR3aa: CATSDAAKDEAFF
v_gene: TRBV27
d_gene: .
len: 13

CDR3aa: CASSTSGSTDTQYF
v_gene: TRBV18
d_gene: TRBD2
len: 14

CDR3aa: CASSDRPGDAYGYTF
v_gene: TRBV6-8
d_gene: .
len: 15

CDR3aa: CASSINGETQYF
v_gene: TRBV19
d_gene: .
len: 12

CDR3aa: CASSSSEVGELFF
v_gene: TRBV7-8
d_gene: .
len: 13

CDR3aa: CASSSGTYRSYGYTF
v_gene: TRBV5-1
d_gene: .
len: 15

CDR3aa: CASSFSGSGNEQFF
v_gene: TRBV11-3
d_gene: TRBD2
len: 14

CDR3aa: CASSHEEGVQYF
v_gene: TRBV14
d_gene: .
len: 12

CDR3aa: CASSLSSLSYNEQFF
v_gene: TRBV7-7
d_gene: .
len: 15

CDR3aa: CAWRRASGINEQFF
v_gene: TRBV30
d_gene: TRBD2
len: 14

CDR3aa: CAWGTSGVDTQYF
v_gene: TRBV30
d_gene: TRBD2
len: 13

CDR3aa: CASTPTGAYTQYF
v_gene: TRBV19
d_gene: TRBD1
len: 13

CDR3aa: CASRSSGSFNNEQFF
v_gene: TRBV19
d_gene: TRBD2
len: 15

CDR3aa: CASSSGAGNINYEQYF
v_gene: TRBV6-8
d_gene: TRBD2
len: 16

CDR3aa: CASRRLASGYNEQFF
v_gene: TRBV6-8
d_gene: TRBD2
len: 15

CDR3aa: CASKRLAGGKETQYF
v_gene: TRBV6-8
d_gene: TRBD2
len: 15

CDR3aa: CASSASGKTQYF
v_gene: TRBV9
d_gene: TRBD2
len: 12

CDR3aa: CAWSGLRFFGTEAFF
v_gene: TRBV30
d_gene: .
len: 15

CDR3aa: CASTVREDDEQFF
v_gene: TRBV19
d_gene: TRBD2
len: 13

CDR3aa: CASSARQGRSGRNTGELFF
v_gene: TRBV19
d_gene: TRBD2
len: 19

CDR3aa: CASSLPTDTQYF
v_gene: TRBV28
d_gene: .
len: 12

CDR3aa: CATSREPRANQPQHF
v_gene: TRBV15
d_gene: .
len: 15

CDR3aa: CASSQGTGKVDYTF
v_gene: TRBV19
d_gene: TRBD1
len: 14

CDR3aa: CASSAKQSSYEQYF
v_gene: TRBV9
d_gene: .
len: 14

CDR3aa: CASSLSGTSVSNEQFF
v_gene: TRBV28
d_gene: TRBD2
len: 16

CDR3aa: CASSVAVSSYEQYF
v_gene: TRBV9
d_gene: .
len: 14

CDR3aa: CASSYSAAASYEQYF
v_gene: TRBV6-8
d_gene: .
len: 15

CDR3aa: CASSQRPQGTEAFF
v_gene: TRBV14
d_gene: .
len: 14

CDR3aa: CASSTSPGLGDNEQFF
v_gene: TRBV19
d_gene: .
len: 16

CDR3aa: CASSGTSEVQYF
v_gene: TRBV9
d_gene: TRBD2
len: 12

CDR3aa: CASSWTSGSGNEQFF
v_gene: TRBV11-3
d_gene: TRBD2
len: 15

CDR3aa: CASRPEGWAGNTIYF
v_gene: TRBV28
d_gene: .
len: 15

CDR3aa: CASRMPGQGGQPQHF
v_gene: TRBV28
d_gene: TRBD1
len: 15

CDR3aa: CASMAPSGFNEQFF
v_gene: TRBV19
d_gene: .
len: 14

CDR3aa: CASSLGQATEAFF
v_gene: TRBV6-8
d_gene: TRBD1
len: 13

CDR3aa: CASSLDPKGWGNTEAFF
v_gene: TRBV11-3
d_gene: .
len: 17

CDR3aa: CASGENSGGAYNEQFF
v_gene: TRBV6-7
d_gene: .
len: 16

CDR3aa: CASSLDPSGYNEQFF
v_gene: TRBV11-3
d_gene: TRBD2
len: 15

CDR3aa: CASSTPSGGAPYNEQFF
v_gene: TRBV6-8
d_gene: TRBD2
len: 17

CDR3aa: CASDTGNTEAFF
v_gene: TRBV25-1
d_gene: .
len: 12